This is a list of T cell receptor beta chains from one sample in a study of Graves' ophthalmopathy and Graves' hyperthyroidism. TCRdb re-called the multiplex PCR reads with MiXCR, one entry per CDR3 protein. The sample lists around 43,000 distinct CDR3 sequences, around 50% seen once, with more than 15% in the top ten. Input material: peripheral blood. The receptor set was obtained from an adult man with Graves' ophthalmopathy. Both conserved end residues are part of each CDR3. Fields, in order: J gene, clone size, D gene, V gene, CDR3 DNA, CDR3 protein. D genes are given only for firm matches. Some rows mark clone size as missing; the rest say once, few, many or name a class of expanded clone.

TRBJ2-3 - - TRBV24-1 TGTGCCACCAGTGTCGGTCGGGGTGGGGGAGATACGCAGTATTTT CATSVGRGGGDTQYF
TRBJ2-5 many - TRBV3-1 TGTGCCAGCAGCTTCTCGGGGGAGCGGGAGACCCAGTACTTC CASSFSGERETQYF
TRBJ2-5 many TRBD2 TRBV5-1 TGCGCCAGCAGCGCAGGGACTAGCGGGACAGAGACCCAGTACTTC CASSAGTSGTETQYF
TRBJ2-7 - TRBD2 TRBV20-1 TGCAGTGCTTATAGCGGGAGGGCCGGCGAGCAGTACTTC CSAYSGRAGEQYF
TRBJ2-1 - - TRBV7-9 TGTGCCAACATCTCTGGGGACGGAGGCTACAATGAGCAGTTCTTC CANISGDGGYNEQFF
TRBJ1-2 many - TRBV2 TGTGCCAGCAGTGGCCAAGGGAGTTATGGCTATGGCTACACCTTC CASSGQGSYGYGYTF
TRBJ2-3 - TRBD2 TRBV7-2 TGTGCCAGCAGCCCCAGGGGGACTAGCGACACAGATACGCAGTATTTT CASSPRGTSDTDTQYF
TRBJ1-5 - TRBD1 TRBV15 TGTGCCACCAGCGTCGACGGGACAGCTATCAATCAGCCCCAGCATTTT CATSVDGTAINQPQHF
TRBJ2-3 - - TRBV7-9 TGTGCCAGCAGCTCCCCGAGCAGGGAAATAAACACAGATACGCAGTATTTT CASSSPSREINTDTQYF
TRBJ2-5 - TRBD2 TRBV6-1 TGTGCCAGCAGTGAGCAAGGGGAAGCGGGAGTCCGAGAGACCCAGTACTTC CASSEQGEAGVRETQYF
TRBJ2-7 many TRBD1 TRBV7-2 TGTGCCAGCACCCCGCTGGGGACAGCGCCCTACGAGCAGTACTTC CASTPLGTAPYEQYF
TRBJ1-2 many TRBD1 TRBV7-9 TGTGCCAGCAGCTGGGGACAGAACTATGGCTACACCTTC CASSWGQNYGYTF
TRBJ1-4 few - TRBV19 TGTGCCTGGATCCCGAAGGGAGGGTTCGGGGAAAAACTGTTTTTT CAWIPKGGFGEKLFF
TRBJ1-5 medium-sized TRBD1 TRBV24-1 TGTGCCACCAGTGACCCGGGACAGGGGCCAAATCAGCCCCAGCATTTT CATSDPGQGPNQPQHF
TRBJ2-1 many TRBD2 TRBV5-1 TGCGCCAGCACCCGGGGTAGCGGGGGGGGCGAGCAGTTCTTC CASTRGSGGGEQFF
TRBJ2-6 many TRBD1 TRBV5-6 TGTGCCAGCAGTCCGTGGGGGACAGGGGGCACTGGGGCCAACGTCCTGACTTTC CASSPWGTGGTGANVLTF
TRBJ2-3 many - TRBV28 TGTGCCAGCAGCCCCCAGCGGAGGGGAGCACGCACAGATACGCAGTATTTT CASSPQRRGARTDTQYF
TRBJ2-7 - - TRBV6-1 TGTGCCAGCATAAGACGGGGGAGCTCCTACGAGCAGTACTTC CASIRRGSSYEQYF
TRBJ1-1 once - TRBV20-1 TGCAGTGCGGGGGGACGCACGAACACTGAAGCTCTCTTT CSAGGRTNTEALF
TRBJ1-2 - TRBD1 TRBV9 TGTGCCAGCAGCACCGGGACAGGGAATGGCTACACCTTC CASSTGTGNGYTF
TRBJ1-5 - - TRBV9 TGTGCCAGCAGCGTAGATGGGTCAGCTGATACGCAGCATTTT CASSVDGSADTQHF
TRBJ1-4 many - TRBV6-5 TGTGCCAGCAGTTCCGGACCCCGGGTCGTCACTAATGAAAAACTGTTTTTT CASSSGPRVVTNEKLFF
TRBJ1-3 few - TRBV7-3 TGTGCCAGCAGCGCACAGGGTCCTGGAAACACCATATATTTT CASSAQGPGNTIYF
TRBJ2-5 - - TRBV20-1 TGCAGTGCTAGTATTCAAGCTCGGGAGACCCAGTACTTC CSASIQARETQYF
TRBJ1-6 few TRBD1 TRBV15 TGCGCCATCAGCAGGAAAGCAGGGGGCGCAGCTAATTCACCCCTCCACTTT CAISRKAGGAANSPLHF
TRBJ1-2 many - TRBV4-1 TGCGCCAGCAGCCCCCCCCTGGTTACCGCGGGCTATGGCTACACCTTC CASSPPLVTAGYGYTF
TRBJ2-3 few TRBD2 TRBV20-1 TGCAGTGCTAGTAGCGGGAGCACAGATACGCAGTATTTT CSASSGSTDTQYF
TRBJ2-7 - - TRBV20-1 TGCAGTGCTAGTGAAACGCAAATTTACGAGCAGTACTTC CSASETQIYEQYF
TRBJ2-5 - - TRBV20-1 TGCAGTGCTAGAGCGAGAGAGCTCCAGACCCAGTACTTC CSARARELQTQYF
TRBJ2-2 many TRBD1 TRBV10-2 TGCGCCAGCAGTGAGCAGATGACAGGGGTCACCGGGGAGCTGTTTTTT CASSEQMTGVTGELFF
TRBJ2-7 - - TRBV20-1 TGCAGTGCTAGAGAAAGGTACGAGCAGTACTTC CSARERYEQYF
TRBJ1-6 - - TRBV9 TGTGCCAGCAGCGTAGCCGGTTCGGGGCTTTCACCCCTCCACTTT CASSVAGSGLSPLHF
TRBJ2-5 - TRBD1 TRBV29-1 TGCAGCGTTGTCGGACAGGGTGGACAAGAGACCCAGTACTTC CSVVGQGGQETQYF
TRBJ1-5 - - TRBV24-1 TGTGCCACCAGTGGTCTACAGAACCAAGAGACCCAGCATTTT CATSGLQNQETQHF
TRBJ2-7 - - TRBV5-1 TGCGCCAGCAGCTTAAGTTTCGACGAGCAGTACTTC CASSLSFDEQYF
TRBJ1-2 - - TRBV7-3 TGTGCCAGCAGCCCAATGGGAGGCTATGGCTACACCTTC CASSPMGGYGYTF
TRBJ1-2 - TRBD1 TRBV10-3 TGTGCCATCACCGGGACAGGGGGCGCGGATGGCTACACCTTC CAITGTGGADGYTF